The 31 T cell receptor beta chains in this list originate from one sample, sequenced in a study of blood T cell repertoires in COVID-19. This table comes from immunoSEQ multiplex PCR, and its TCRdb copy is limited to in-frame clones, with some not included. The table records some 180,000 clones, approximately 85% of them present only once. Specimen: peripheral blood. The source is a woman older than 75 with COVID-19, enrolled during active disease.

The chain joins TRBV5-1 to TRBJ2-3; TRBD1 matches 9 bases. Germline V gene data show CDR1 as SGHRS and CDR2 as YFSETQ. The ends lost 0 bases at V and 3 bases at J; junction bases unmatched: 5. CDR3 length: 16 amino acids. CDR3 region: CASSLGGQGRTDTQYF. The CDR3 nucleotides read TGCGCCAGCAGCTTGGGGGGACAGGGTCGAACAGATACGCAGTATTTT.

This chain connects TRBV19 to TRBJ2-3; TRBD1 matches at 11 bases. This CDR3 is 15 amino acids long. Germline CDR1 LNHDA, CDR2 SQIVND (reference sequence). Germline trimming cut 10 bases from V and 5 bases from J; bases unmatched to any gene: 11. CDR3 amino acids: CATSSVGQGEDTQYF. The CDR3 DNA reads TGTGCCACCTCATCTGTGGGACAGGGGGAAGATACGCAGTATTTT.

The rearrangement joins TRBV29-1 to TRBJ2-3; 9 bases map to TRBD2. CDR1 SQVTM and CDR2 ANQGSEA come from the germline V gene. The CDR3 length is 15 residues. The V and J ends lost 3 bases and 0 bases, in that order; junction bases with no gene match: 4. The CDR3 loop is CSVDGLAGSTDTQYF. Written as DNA, the CDR3 is TGCAGCGTTGACGGCCTAGCGGGAAGCACAGATACGCAGTATTTT.

J is TRBJ2-2 and V is TRBV28; no firm D call. This CDR3 region has 13 residues. Germline lookup yields CDR1 MDHEN and CDR2 SYDVKM. V dropped 5 bases and J dropped 1 base, with 5 bases sitting between them. The CDR3 bases are TGTGCCAGCAGTCGACAGAACACCGGGGAGCTGTTTTTT. It specifies CASSRQNTGELFF.

The chain is built from TRBV7-3 and TRBJ2-7; 9 positions match TRBD2. V was clipped by 0 bases and J by 4 bases; unmatched bases: 7. The CDR3 sequence is 16 residues long. Germline V lookup: CDR1 SGHTA, CDR2 FQGTGA. The chain's CDR3 is CASSLTVAGGKYEQYF. The CDR3 DNA is TGTGCCAGCAGCTTAACGGTTGCGGGAGGGAAGTACGAGCAGTACTTC.

The genes are TRBV7-2 and TRBJ1-4; D uncertain. Germline V gene lookup returns CDR1 SGHTA and CDR2 FQGNSA. The CDR3 is 12 amino acids. Trimming took 5 bases from V and 8 from J, leaving 9 bases between them. The CDR3 coding sequence is TGTGCCAGCAGCCAAATCGGGGAAAAACTGTTTTTT. Its translation: CASSQIGEKLFF. The variable domain in full, with the rest retrieved from reference TRBV7-2 and TRBJ1-4, is GAGVSQSPSNKVTEKGKDVELRCDPISGHTALYWYRQSLGQGLEFLIYFQGNSAPDKSGLPSDRFSAERTGGSVSTLTIQRTQQEDSAVYLCASSQIGEKLFFGSGTQLSVL.

The gene calls are TRBV30 and TRBJ2-7; TRBD1 aligns across 10 bases. The CDR3 length is 17 residues. Germline V lookup: CDR1 GTSNPN, CDR2 SVGIG (reference sequence). V gave up 2 bases and J gave up 4 bases; unmatched junction bases: 14. The CDR3 region is CAWSRLPGQGRRYEQYF. Here the CDR3 DNA reads TGTGCCTGGAGTAGACTTCCGGGACAGGGGCGCAGGTACGAGCAGTACTTC.

The rearrangement uses TRBV27 and TRBJ1-6; TRBD1 might be the D (5 bases). Germline assignment: CDR1 MNHEY and CDR2 SMNVEV (reference sequence). The CDR3 runs 14 residues. The V gene lost 8 bases and the J gene lost 10 bases, with 18 bases spanning the gap. The CDR3 is CASRLIGAGSPLHF. The CDR3 DNA follows: TGTGCCAGCCGGCTGATCGGGGCGGGGTCACCCCTCCACTTT.

V gene TRBV28 combines with J gene TRBJ2-6; 9 positions agree with TRBD1. CDR3 length: 21 residues. The V gene end was trimmed by 5 bases and the J gene end by 0 bases; junction bases not matched to a gene: 17. From germline, CDR1 is MDHEN and CDR2 SYDVKM. CDR3 in DNA: TGTGCCAGCAGTACGACCGGGACAGGGTTGTTTTTGGGCTCTGGGGCCAACGTCCTGACTTTC. Its protein is CASSTTGTGLFLGSGANVLTF.

This clone was seen more than once but under ten times. The V and J genes are TRBV11-3 and TRBJ2-1; 9 bases agree with TRBD2. Trimming cost V 3 bases and J 3 bases; bases outside gene matches: 3. The CDR3 length is 15 residues. In germline, CDR1 is SGHNT, CDR2 YENEEA. The CDR3 DNA is TGTGCCAGCAGCTTCTTAGCGGGAGTCTACAATGAGCAGTTCTTC. Encoded protein: CASSFLAGVYNEQFF.

CDR3 sequence: CASSGAGATIYEQYF. The CDR3, as DNA: TGTGCCAGCAGTGGGGCGGGGGCCACCATTTACGAGCAGTACTTC. The chain combines TRBV2 with TRBJ2-7, with a tentative D call TRBD2 (7 bases). Trimming removed 4 bases from V and 4 bases from J, with 17 bases in between. CDR1 and CDR2 (germline): SNHLY, FYNNEI. The CDR3 contains 15 residues.

The gene calls are TRBV4-2 and TRBJ2-1; 7 positions agree with TRBD2. Germline V gene lookup returns CDR1 LGHNA and CDR2 YNFKEQ. The CDR3 contains 19 residues. V shed 0 bases, J shed 1 base, and the junction held 12 bases outside the gene matches. CDR3 residues: CASSQERGLADTSYNEQFF. CDR3 in DNA: TGTGCCAGCAGCCAAGAGAGAGGGCTAGCGGACACGTCCTACAATGAGCAGTTCTTC.

The rearrangement links TRBV28 to TRBJ1-6; 8 bases line up with TRBD1. Looked up from germline, CDR1 is MDHEN and CDR2 is SYDVKM. The length of the CDR3 is 15 residues. J gave up 9 bases and V 0 bases, and 4 bases lay outside the gene matches. CDR3 nucleotide sequence: TGTGCCAGCAGTTTATGGGACAGGGTAGTTTCACCCCTCCACTTT. It is translated as CASSLWDRVVSPLHF.

The chain is built from TRBV7-9 and TRBJ2-7, with D perhaps matching TRBD2 (6 bases). Germline CDR1 reads SEHNR; CDR2 reads FQNEAQ (reference sequence). Trimming cost V 3 bases and J 0 bases, with 9 bases left between them. CDR3 size: 14 residues. The CDR3 DNA is TGTGCCAGCAGCTTCGCCGGGAGCTCCTACGAGCAGTACTTC. Protein product: CASSFAGSSYEQYF. The whole variable domain, filled in from reference TRBV7-9 and TRBJ2-7, reads DTGVSQNPRHKITKRGQNVTFRCDPISEHNRLYWYRQTLGQGPEFLTYFQNEAQLEKSRLLSDRFSAERPKGSFSTLEIQRTEQGDSAMYLCASSFAGSSYEQYFGPGTRLTVT.

This clone was seen a single time. This chain links TRBV9 with TRBJ1-1; 7 nucleotides match TRBD1. Germline CDR1 reads SGDLS; CDR2 reads YYNGEE. The CDR3 has 15 amino acids. The ends lost 3 bases at V and 2 bases at J; junction bases unmatched: 7. For the CDR3, the DNA is TGTGCCAGCAGCGGGGACAGCGCCCCCAACACTGAAGCTTTCTTT. Its translation is CASSGDSAPNTEAFF.

The chain uses TRBV30 and TRBJ1-6; tentative D call: TRBD1 (5 bases). The V gene's germline CDR1 is GTSNPN and CDR2 SVGIG (reference sequence). The CDR3 is made up of 18 amino acids. V was cut by 0 bases and J by 0 bases, with 15 bases left in between. The CDR3 loop reads CAWSVRAGISSYNSPLHF. The CDR3 DNA reads as TGTGCCTGGAGTGTACGGGCAGGGATTAGCTCCTATAATTCACCCCTCCACTTT.

This clone was recorded a few times. This chain links TRBV28 with TRBJ1-2, with D hard to call. The CDR3 runs to 12 residues. V was shortened by 7 bases and J by 7 bases, with 13 bases between the two germline ends. Germline values: CDR1 MDHEN, CDR2 SYDVKM. CDR3 loop: CASTGAGSGYTF. Here the CDR3 DNA reads TGTGCCAGCACTGGCGCGGGCTCTGGCTACACCTTC.

The gene calls are TRBV7-2 and TRBJ2-2; TRBD2 aligns across 11 bases. Trimming cost V 3 bases and J 5 bases; bases outside gene matches: 2. The CDR3 runs 15 residues. The germline V gene has CDR1 SGHTA and CDR2 FQGNSA. CDR3 sequence: CASSLGLAVTGELFF. The CDR3 DNA follows: TGTGCCAGCAGCTTGGGACTAGCGGTAACCGGGGAGCTGTTTTTT.

V is TRBV9 and J is TRBJ1-2, with D perhaps TRBD1 (5 bases). The germline gives CDR1 SGDLS, CDR2 YYNGEE. The ends were cut back, 4 bases at V and 7 bases at J, with 14 bases in the middle. This CDR3 has 13 residues. DNA of the CDR3: TGTGCCAGCAGCCCTCAGGGATGGGGTGGCTACACCTTC. Translation: CASSPQGWGGYTF.

In its sample, this clone was seen a few times. The CDR3 loop is CASSPYRDTYEQYF. The DNA for the CDR3 is TGTGCCAGCTCTCCCTACCGGGACACCTACGAGCAGTACTTC. The V gene is TRBV18, the J gene TRBJ2-7, with TRBD1 as a possible D gene (6 bases). The CDR3 covers 14 residues. Trimming removed 6 bases from V and 2 bases from J, with 14 bases in between. CDR1 and CDR2 (germline): KGHSH, LQKENI.

The CDR3 DNA reads TGCGCCAGCAGCTTTAAACAGTTTAATGAAAAACTGTTTTTT. Its translation is CASSFKQFNEKLFF. J is TRBJ1-4 and V is TRBV5-1, with no clear D. Trimming stripped 2 bases from V and 4 bases from J, with 9 bases between. CDR3 length: 14 residues. Germline V gene lookup returns CDR1 SGHRS and CDR2 YFSETQ.

Details on this clone: Other DNA sequences from this sample encode an identical CDR3 as well. The chain carries TRBV6-5 and TRBJ1-2; TRBD1 aligns across 9 bases. This CDR3 has 13 amino acids. Per the germline V gene, CDR1 is MNHEY and CDR2 is SVGAGI. The V segment lost 5 bases and the J segment 3 bases; nucleotides outside the gene matches: 1. The DNA for the CDR3 is TGTGCCAGCAGTAGGACAGGGGACTATGGCTACACCTTC. Translating gives CASSRTGDYGYTF.

The chain combines TRBV7-9 with TRBJ2-7, with a weak D call TRBD2 (7 bases). V was shortened by 3 bases and J by 0 bases, with 12 bases between the two germline ends. Germline CDR1 SEHNR, CDR2 FQNEAQ (reference sequence). CDR3 length: 15 residues. This CDR3 reads CASSFSGGRSYEQYF. The DNA of the CDR3 is TGTGCCAGCAGCTTCTCGGGGGGCCGCTCCTACGAGCAGTACTTC.

The gene calls are TRBV30 and TRBJ2-3; 7 bases are shared with TRBD2. CDR1 is GTSNPN and CDR2 is SVGIG in the germline V gene (reference sequence). V was pared by 8 bases and J by 2 bases, with 7 bases of the junction left unmatched. The CDR3 loop spans 13 amino acids. This chain's CDR3 is CAGRWDYTDTQYF. CDR3 coding DNA: TGTGCCGGCAGGTGGGACTACACAGATACGCAGTATTTT.

The chain has TRBV6-5 and TRBJ1-1; a weak D match, TRBD1 (5 bases). CDR3 length: 13 amino acids. The V gene's germline CDR1 is MNHEY and CDR2 SVGAGI. Trimming stripped 5 bases from V and 3 bases from J, with 10 bases between. DNA of the CDR3: TGTGCCAGCAGTCTGGACACGCACACTGAAGCTTTCTTT. It is translated as CASSLDTHTEAFF.

The chain carries TRBV28 and TRBJ2-7; maybe TRBD1 (6 bases). The V gene lost 11 bases and the J gene lost 6 bases, with 20 bases spanning the gap. CDR1 and CDR2 from the germline V gene are MDHEN and SYDVKM. The CDR3 totals 13 residues. CDR3 loop: CAVSRGSSSEQYF. CDR3 sequence (DNA): TGTGCCGTCTCCAGGGGTAGCAGCAGCGAGCAGTACTTC. The whole variable domain, remainder taken from reference TRBV28 and TRBJ2-7, is DVKVTQSSRYLVKRTGEKVFLECVQDMDHENMFWYRQDPGLGLRLIYFSYDVKMKEKGDIPEGYSVSREKKERFSLILESASTNQTSMYLCAVSRGSSSEQYFGPGTRLTVT.

In DNA form, the CDR3 reads TGTGCCAGCTCACCACCTGGACTAGCCAATACGCAGTATTTT. It codes for CASSPPGLANTQYF. This chain joins TRBV18 and TRBJ2-3; 8 nucleotides line up with TRBD2. Losses at the gene ends were 0 bases for V and 7 bases for J; bases not matched to a gene: 3. The CDR3 is made up of 14 amino acids. In germline, CDR1 is KGHSH, CDR2 LQKENI. The complete variable domain, with remaining parts taken from reference TRBV18 and TRBJ2-3, reads NAGVMQNPRHLVRRRGQEARLRCSPMKGHSHVYWYRQLPEEGLKFMVYLQKENIIDESGMPKERFSAEFPKEGPSILRIQQVVRGDSAAYFCASSPPGLANTQYFGPGTRLTVL.

The chain has TRBV19 and TRBJ1-2; 9 bases are a match to TRBD1. Germline V gives CDR1 LNHDA, CDR2 SQIVND (reference sequence). The CDR3 is 16 residues long. The V segment lost 1 base and the J segment 4 bases; nucleotides outside the gene matches: 7. The CDR3 DNA is TGTGCCAGTAGTATAGTTCCGGGACAGGGATCCTATGGCTACACCTTC. It is translated as CASSIVPGQGSYGYTF.

This rearrangement joins TRBV19 to TRBJ1-2; D is uncertain. This CDR3 spans 14 amino acids. Per the germline V gene, CDR1 is LNHDA and CDR2 is SQIVND (reference sequence). V was pared by 3 bases and J by 7 bases, with 15 bases between. The CDR3 region has the DNA TGTGCCAGTAGTATGGCACTAGGGTATTCTGGCTACACCTTC. Translated: CASSMALGYSGYTF.

The chain couples TRBV13 to TRBJ2-3, with D tentatively TRBD2 (5 bases). V was pared by 5 bases and J by 3 bases, with 12 bases between. CDR1 and CDR2 from the germline V gene are PRHDT and FYEKMQ (reference sequence). The CDR3 length is 14 residues. CDR3 amino acids: CASSARTGTDTQYF. CDR3 coding DNA: TGTGCCAGCAGCGCCCGGACGGGAACAGATACGCAGTATTTT.

The chain joins TRBV30 to TRBJ1-2; unclear D gene. This CDR3 has 13 amino acids. The germline V gene has CDR1 GTSNPN and CDR2 SVGIG (reference sequence). The V end was cut by 4 bases, the J end by 3 bases, with 12 bases between. Here the CDR3 DNA reads TGTGCCTGGAACCCGGGGTTGTACTATGGCTACACCTTC. It encodes CAWNPGLYYGYTF.